This T cell receptor (beta chain) was captured by sequencing in a study of Graves' ophthalmopathy and Graves' hyperthyroidism. The diagnosis combined clinical symptoms, thyroxine, TRAb, thyroid ultrasound and orbital computed tomography scans. Scientists amplified the TCR beta CDR3 regions from RNA transcripts. HTBI primers were employed in first-round RT-PCR, then a second-round multiplex PCR followed. MiXCR, applied by TCRdb to the multiplex PCR reads, yields one record per CDR3 protein. The sample includes roughly 60,000 distinct CDR3 sequences, less than 55% of them seen just once. V was cut by 9 bases and J by 0 bases, with 11 bases left in between. Germline CDR1 and CDR2: KGHDR and SFDVKD. The CDR3 is made up of 14 amino acids. By share of the sample, this clonotype is medium-sized.

This clonotype originated in an adult woman with Graves' ophthalmopathy. The chain couples TRBV24-1 to TRBJ1-5; D gene unclear. What was sequenced was peripheral blood. The CDR3 coding sequence is TGTGCCACCGGGCCCAATAATAGCAATCAGCCCCAGCATTTT. Translated: CATGPNNSNQPQHF.